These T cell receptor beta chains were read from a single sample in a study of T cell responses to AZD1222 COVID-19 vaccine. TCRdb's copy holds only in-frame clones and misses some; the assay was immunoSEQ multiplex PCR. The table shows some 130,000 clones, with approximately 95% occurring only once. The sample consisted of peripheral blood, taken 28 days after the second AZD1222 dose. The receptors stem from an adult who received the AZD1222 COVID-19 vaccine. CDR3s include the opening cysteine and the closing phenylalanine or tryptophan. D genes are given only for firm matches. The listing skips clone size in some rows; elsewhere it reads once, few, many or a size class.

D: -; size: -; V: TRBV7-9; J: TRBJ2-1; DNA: TGTGCCAGCAGCGAGACAGTCCCCCACAATGAGCAGTTCTTC; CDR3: CASSETVPHNEQFF
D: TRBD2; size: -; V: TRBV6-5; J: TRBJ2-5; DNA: TGTGCCAGCAGCGGACTAGCGGGGCGCCAAGAGACCCAGTACTTC; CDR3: CASSGLAGRQETQYF
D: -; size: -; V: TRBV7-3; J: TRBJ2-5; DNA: TGTGCCAGCAGCTTAACGGGGGCACCCCAAGAGACCCAGTACTTC; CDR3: CASSLTGAPQETQYF
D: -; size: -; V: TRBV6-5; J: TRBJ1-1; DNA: TGTGCCAGCCTCGAGGGGCCCTCCGGAACTGAAGCTTTCTTT; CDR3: CASLEGPSGTEAFF
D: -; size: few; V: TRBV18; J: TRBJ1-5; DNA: TGTGCCAGCTCACCTGGGAGAGATCAGCCCCAGCATTTT; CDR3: CASSPGRDQPQHF
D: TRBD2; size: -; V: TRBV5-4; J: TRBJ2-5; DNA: TGTGCCAGCAGCCCCCCGAATCGTCTAGCGGGGGGGCAAGAGACCCAGTACTTC; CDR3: CASSPPNRLAGGQETQYF
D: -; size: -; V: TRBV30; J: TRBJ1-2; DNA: TGTGCCTGGACAAGAACCTCTAACTATGGCTACACCTTC; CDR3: CAWTRTSNYGYTF
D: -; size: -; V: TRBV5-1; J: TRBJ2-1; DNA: TGCGCCAGCAGCTGGACGGGGAATGAGCAGTTCTTC; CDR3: CASSWTGNEQFF
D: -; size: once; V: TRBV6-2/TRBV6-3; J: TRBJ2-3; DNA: TGTGCCAGCAGTTACGGTTCTTGGGGGACTAGCACAGATACGCAGTATTTT; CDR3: CASSYGSWGTSTDTQYF
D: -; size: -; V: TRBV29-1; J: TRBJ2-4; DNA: TGCAGCGTTGCGGCCGGAGACATTCAGTACTTC; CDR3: CSVAAGDIQYF
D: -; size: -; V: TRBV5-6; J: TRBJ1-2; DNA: TGTGCCAGCAGCTGGTCCGGGACATCCTATGGCTACACCTTC; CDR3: CASSWSGTSYGYTF
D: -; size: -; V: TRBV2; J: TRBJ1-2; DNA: TGTGCCAGCAGTGTACAGGGCTATGGCTACACCTTC; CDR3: CASSVQGYGYTF
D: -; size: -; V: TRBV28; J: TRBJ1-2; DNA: TGTGCCAGCATCAGGGGATCTGGCTATGGCTACACCTTC; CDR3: CASIRGSGYGYTF
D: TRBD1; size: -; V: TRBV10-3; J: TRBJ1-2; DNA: TGTGCCATCAGACCGTCGGGGGACAGAGTCTATGGCTACACCTTC; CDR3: CAIRPSGDRVYGYTF
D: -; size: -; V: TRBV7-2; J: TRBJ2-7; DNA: TGTGCCAGCAGCACCGGGACATCCGAGCAGTACTTC; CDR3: CASSTGTSEQYF
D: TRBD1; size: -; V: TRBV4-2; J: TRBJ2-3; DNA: TGTGCCAGCAGCCAAGGGGACAGCGGACCCACAGATACGCAGTATTTT; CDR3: CASSQGDSGPTDTQYF
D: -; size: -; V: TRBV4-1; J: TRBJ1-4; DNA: TGCGCCAGCAGCCAAGATGTCGGTAGCACTAATGAAAAACTGTTTTTT; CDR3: CASSQDVGSTNEKLFF
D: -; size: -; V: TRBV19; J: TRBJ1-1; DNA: TGTGCCAGTACCCTGGTCAGGGGAGATACTGAAGCTTTCTTT; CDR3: CASTLVRGDTEAFF
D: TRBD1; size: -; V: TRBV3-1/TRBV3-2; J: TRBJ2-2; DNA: TGTGCCAGCAGCCCGCCTTTTACCGGGACAGGGGGCACCGGGGAGCTGTTTTTT; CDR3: CASSPPFTGTGGTGELFF
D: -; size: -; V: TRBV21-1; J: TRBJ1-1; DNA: TGTGCCAGCAGCAAAGAAGGGCCGGCACTTTCCACTGAAGCTTTCTTT; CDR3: CASSKEGPALSTEAFF
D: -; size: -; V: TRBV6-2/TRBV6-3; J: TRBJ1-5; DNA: TGTGCCAGCAGTTACGGTAGGGGGTCTGGCAATCAGCCCCAGCATTTT; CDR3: CASSYGRGSGNQPQHF
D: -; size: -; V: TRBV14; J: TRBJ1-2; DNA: TGTGCCAGCAGCGCCGACAGCTACTATGGCTACACCTTC; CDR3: CASSADSYYGYTF
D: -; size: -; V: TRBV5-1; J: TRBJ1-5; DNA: TGCGCCAGCAGCTTTGATCAGCCCCAGCATTTT; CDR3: CASSFDQPQHF
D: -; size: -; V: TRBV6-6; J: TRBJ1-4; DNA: TGTGCCAGCAGTTACTTTAATGAAAAACTGTTTTTT; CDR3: CASSYFNEKLFF
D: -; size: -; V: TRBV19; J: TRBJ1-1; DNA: TGTGCCAGTAGCAACGCCTGGGGGAACACTGAAGCTTTCTTT; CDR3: CASSNAWGNTEAFF
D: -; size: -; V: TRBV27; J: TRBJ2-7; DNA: TGTGCCAGCAGTACCCTTGGATCCTACGAGCAGTACTTC; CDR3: CASSTLGSYEQYF
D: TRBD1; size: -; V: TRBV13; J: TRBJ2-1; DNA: TGTGCCAGCAGCTACCGGGACAGGGGGACCTACAATGAGCAGTTCTTC; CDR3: CASSYRDRGTYNEQFF
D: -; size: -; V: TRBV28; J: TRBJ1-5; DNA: TGTGCCAGCAAAAAGGGTTGGCATAGCAATCAGCCCCAGCATTTT; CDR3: CASKKGWHSNQPQHF
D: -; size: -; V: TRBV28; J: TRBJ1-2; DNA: TGTGCCAGCAGAGGTGGGGCGCGCGATTATGGCTACACCTTC; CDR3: CASRGGARDYGYTF
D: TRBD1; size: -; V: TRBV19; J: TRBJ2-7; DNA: TGTGCCAGTAGTATCGACAGGGGTCTAGAGTACGAGCAGTACTTC; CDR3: CASSIDRGLEYEQYF
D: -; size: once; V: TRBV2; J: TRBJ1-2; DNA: TGTGCCAGCAATGATGATCGGAGTTTTGATGGCTACACCTTC; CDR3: CASNDDRSFDGYTF
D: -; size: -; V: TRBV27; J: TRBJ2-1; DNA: TGTGCCAGCAGTTTTGGACACAATGAGCAGTTCTTC; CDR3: CASSFGHNEQFF
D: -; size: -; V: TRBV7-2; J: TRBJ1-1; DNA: TGTGCCAGCAGCTTAAGGGGTAAGGACACTGAAGCTTTCTTT; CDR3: CASSLRGKDTEAFF
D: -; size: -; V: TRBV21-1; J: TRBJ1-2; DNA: TGTGCCAGCAGCAAAGTTGGGGCACAGGGAGGGTCGTATGGCTACACCTTC; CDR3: CASSKVGAQGGSYGYTF
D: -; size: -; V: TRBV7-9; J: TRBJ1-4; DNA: TGTGCCAGCAGCTTTCCGAGAGGGTTGTCTAATGAAAAACTGTTTTTT; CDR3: CASSFPRGLSNEKLFF
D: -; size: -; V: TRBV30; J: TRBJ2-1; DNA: TGTGCCTGGAGTCGGGGATACAATGAGCAGTTCTTC; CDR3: CAWSRGYNEQFF
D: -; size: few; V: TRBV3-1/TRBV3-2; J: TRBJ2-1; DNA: TGTGCCAGCAGCGTCCACAGGGGGGGGAGCTCCTACAATGAGCAGTTCTTC; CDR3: CASSVHRGGSSYNEQFF
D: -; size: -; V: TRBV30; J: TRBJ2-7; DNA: TGTGCCTGGAGTGTAAAGGGGGTCTACGAGCAGTACTTC; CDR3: CAWSVKGVYEQYF
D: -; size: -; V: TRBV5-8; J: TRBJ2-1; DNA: TGTGCCAGCTGCCGACAGGCCAATGAGCAGTTCTTC; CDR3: CASCRQANEQFF
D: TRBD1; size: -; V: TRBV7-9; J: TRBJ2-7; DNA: TGTGCCAGCAGCTTTCGGGACAGCCCCTACGAGCAGTACTTC; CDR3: CASSFRDSPYEQYF
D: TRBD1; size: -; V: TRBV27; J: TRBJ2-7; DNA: TGTGCCAGCAGTTTACCGACAGGGAACGAGCAGTACTTC; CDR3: CASSLPTGNEQYF
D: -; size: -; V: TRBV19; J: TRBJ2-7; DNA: TGTGCCAGTAGCCCCGGTGGGAACACCTACGAGCAGTACTTC; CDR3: CASSPGGNTYEQYF
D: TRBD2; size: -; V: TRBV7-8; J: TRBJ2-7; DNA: TGTGCCAGCAGCCGACGGGCGGGGGGATACGAGCAGTACTTC; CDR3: CASSRRAGGYEQYF
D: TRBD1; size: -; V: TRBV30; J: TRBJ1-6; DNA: TGTGCCTGGAGTTCGTTCGCCGTGGACAGGGGGCTTTGGAGCCATTCACCCCTCCACTTT; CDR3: CAWSSFAVDRGLWSHSPLHF
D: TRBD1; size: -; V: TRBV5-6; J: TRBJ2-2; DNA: TGTGCCAGCAGCTTATGGGACAGAGACACCGGGGAGCTGTTTTTT; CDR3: CASSLWDRDTGELFF
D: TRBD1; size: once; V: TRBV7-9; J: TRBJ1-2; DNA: TGTGCCAGCAGCTACGGACAGGGTCTGCATTATGGCTACACCTTC; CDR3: CASSYGQGLHYGYTF
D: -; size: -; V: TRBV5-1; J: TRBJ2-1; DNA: TGCGCCAGCAGCTTGGCCGCAGTAAGCTCCTACAATGAGCAGTTCTTC; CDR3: CASSLAAVSSYNEQFF
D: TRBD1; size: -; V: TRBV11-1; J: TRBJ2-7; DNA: TGTGCCAGCGGACAGGGGAACTACGAGCAGTACTTC; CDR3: CASGQGNYEQYF
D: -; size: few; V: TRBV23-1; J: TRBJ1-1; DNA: TGCGCCAGCAGTCAGATTAGGTGGGAGAACACTGAAGCTTTCTTT; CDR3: CASSQIRWENTEAFF
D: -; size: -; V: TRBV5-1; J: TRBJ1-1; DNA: TGCGCCAGCAGCCCCGGAGGAGGGTTGGAAGCTTTCTTT; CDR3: CASSPGGGLEAFF
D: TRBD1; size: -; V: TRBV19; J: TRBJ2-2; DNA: TGTGCCACCTGCGGACAGGGCAACGGGGAGCTGTTTTTT; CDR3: CATCGQGNGELFF